This T cell receptor beta chain was captured in a study of beta chain features in type 1 diabetes. All of the isolated RNA was reverse transcribed, so expressed TCRB transcripts were sequenced. Profiled with immunoSEQ multiplex PCR; TCRdb holds only in-frame clones, not every one. The data contain 350,000 to 450,000 clones, approximately 14% of them singletons. This CDR3 contains 14 residues. The receptor was derived from a man younger than 40 in good health. The source material was naive CD4+ T cells from blood. The chain has TRBV1 and TRBJ2-1; no DNA check was done on the table's D call, TRBD2. TRBV1 represents a pseudogene. The CDR3 DNA follows: TGCACCAGCGCAAGGCGGGTGCCCTACAATGAGCAGTTCTTC. Protein product: CTSARRVPYNEQFF.